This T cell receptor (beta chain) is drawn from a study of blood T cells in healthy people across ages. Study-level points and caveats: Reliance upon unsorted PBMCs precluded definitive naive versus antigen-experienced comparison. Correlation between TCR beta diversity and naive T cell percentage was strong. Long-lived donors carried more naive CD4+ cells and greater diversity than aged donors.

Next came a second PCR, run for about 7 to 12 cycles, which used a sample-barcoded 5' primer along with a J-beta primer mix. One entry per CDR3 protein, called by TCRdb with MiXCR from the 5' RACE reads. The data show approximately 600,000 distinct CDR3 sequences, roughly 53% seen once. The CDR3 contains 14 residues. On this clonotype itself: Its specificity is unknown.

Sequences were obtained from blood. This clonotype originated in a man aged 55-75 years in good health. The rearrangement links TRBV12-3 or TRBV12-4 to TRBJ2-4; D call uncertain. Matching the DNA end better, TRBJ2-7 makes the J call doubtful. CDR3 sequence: CASRPLGRSYEQYF. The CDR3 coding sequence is TGTGCCAGCAGGCCTCTAGGGCGATCCTACGAGCAGTACTTC.